This T cell receptor beta chain was recorded in a study of T cell responses to AZD1222 COVID-19 vaccine. Findings and caveats of the study: Spike was spanned by vaccine-associated CD4 TCRs, which were dominant at 160-218 and 743-854.

The V gene's germline CDR1 is PRHDT and CDR2 FYEKMQ (reference sequence). The CDR3 has 16 amino acids. V lost 0 bases and J 1 base, leaving 12 bases between the germline ends. Using immunoSEQ multiplex PCR, the repertoire was profiled, and TCRdb retains in-frame clones only, with some absent. The table includes roughly 49,000 clones, about 87% detected once. About this clone itself: Antigen: not known.

This clonotype was obtained from an adult who received the AZD1222 COVID-19 vaccine. The chain combines TRBV13 with TRBJ1-1; D may be TRBD1 (5 bases). The sample here was peripheral blood, taken 28 days after the second AZD1222 dose. DNA for the CDR3: TGTGCCAGCAGCTTAGGTCGGGGACTCAGGAACACTGAAGCTTTCTTT. Translated, it gives CASSLGRGLRNTEAFF.